These 23 T cell receptor beta chains were all obtained from the same sample, sequenced in a study of blood T cell repertoires in COVID-19. Assay used: immunoSEQ multiplex PCR; TCRdb lists only in-frame clones, some missing. Among about 87,000 clones, about 87% were seen once, and the ten largest hold roughly 5.4%. Input material: peripheral blood. The receptor source for this set is a man aged 40-55 years with acute or convalescent COVID-19.

In its sample, this clone was seen a few times. The rearrangement uses TRBV11-3 and TRBJ1-2; D uncertain. This CDR3 comprises 13 residues. Germline V lookup: CDR1 SGHNT, CDR2 YENEEA. With 2 bases removed from V and 6 bases from J, the gap between germline ends came to 10 bases. CDR3 nucleotides: TGTGCCAGCAGCTTATCGGGTCTTCATGGCTACACCTTC. Translation: CASSLSGLHGYTF.

This clone was detected only once. A junction end diverges from the germline sequence, so it may reflect a read error. V is TRBV5-4 and J is TRBJ2-3, with TRBD2 matching over 16 bases. CDR1 is SGHNT, CDR2 YYREEE, per germline (reference sequence). This CDR3 comprises 16 residues. The CDR3 reads CASSLAGTSGGVPQVF. The CDR3 DNA follows: TGTGCCAGCAGCTTGGCCGGGACTAGCGGGGGGGTCCCCCAGGTATTT.

CDR3 loop: CASSFGQGSGGSYNSPLHF. In nucleotides, the CDR3 is TGCGCCAGCAGCTTTGGACAGGGGAGTGGTGGGTCCTATAATTCACCCCTCCACTTT. The V gene is TRBV5-1, the J gene TRBJ1-6; 9 bases are shared with TRBD1. Germline V gene data show CDR1 as SGHRS and CDR2 as YFSETQ. CDR3 length: 19 residues. Germline trimming cut 2 bases from V and 1 base from J; bases unmatched to any gene: 10.

The chain recombines TRBV29-1 with TRBJ2-2; D gene uncertain. Germline V gives CDR1 SQVTM, CDR2 ANQGSEA. V dropped 6 bases and J dropped 7 bases, with 12 bases sitting between them. CDR3 length equals 12 residues. In nucleotides, the CDR3 is TGCAGCGTCGACAACGAGTACGGGGAGCTGTTTTTT. Translation: CSVDNEYGELFF.

The chain uses TRBV7-2 and TRBJ1-2, with 7 bases aligning to TRBD1. The CDR3 totals 15 residues. Germline lookup yields CDR1 SGHTA and CDR2 FQGNSA. V lost 2 bases, J lost 3 bases, and 6 bases stayed unmatched. Here the CDR3 reads CASSLRVGGDYGYTF. CDR3 DNA: TGTGCCAGCAGCTTAAGAGTAGGGGGCGACTATGGCTACACCTTC.

A few counts support this clone. The rearrangement links TRBV4-1 to TRBJ1-3, with TRBD1 identical over 11 bases. Germline CDR1 is MGHRA and CDR2 is YSYEKL. The CDR3 covers 18 residues. J gave up 0 bases and V 2 bases, and 6 bases lay outside the gene matches. CDR3 protein: CASSQWTGGDPSGNTIYF. CDR3 coding DNA: TGCGCCAGCAGCCAATGGACAGGGGGCGATCCCTCTGGAAACACCATATATTTT.

The gene calls are TRBV4-2 and TRBJ1-6; weak D call: TRBD1 (5 bases). The CDR3 loop spans 14 amino acids. From germline, CDR1 is LGHNA and CDR2 YNFKEQ. Deletions cut 6 bases from V and 8 bases from J, with 14 bases between. This CDR3 is CASSPDSAYSPLHF. The CDR3 DNA sequence: TGTGCCAGCAGTCCCGACAGTGCTTATTCACCCCTCCACTTT.

V usage is TRBV27 and J usage is TRBJ2-1; 8 nucleotides match TRBD1. The junction had 9 bases not matched to a gene; V was cut back by 5 bases and J by 0 bases. Germline V gene data show CDR1 as MNHEY and CDR2 as SMNVEV (reference sequence). CDR3 length equals 17 residues. The CDR3, as DNA: TGTGCCAGCAGTGACCCCACTGACAGGGGCTCCTACAATGAGCAGTTCTTC. This gives the protein CASSDPTDRGSYNEQFF.

This chain joins TRBV2 and TRBJ1-6; tentatively, D is TRBD1 (6 bases). This CDR3 contains 13 residues. V was shortened by 8 bases and J by 7 bases, with 12 bases between the two germline ends. CDR1 is SNHLY and CDR2 is FYNNEI in the germline V gene. Here the CDR3 DNA reads TGTGCCAGCTATTGGGGGCGGAATTCACCCCTCCACTTT. It yields the protein CASYWGRNSPLHF.

The rearrangement uses TRBV7-6 and TRBJ2-1; 9 bases agree with TRBD2. Per germline, CDR1 SGHVS and CDR2 FNYEAQ. The CDR3 consists of 17 residues. Trimming at V came to 2 bases and at J to 6 bases, leaving 11 bases not matched to a gene. The CDR3 bases are TGTGCCAGCAGCTTAAGCCCTAGCGGGGTCCCCGGCAATGAGCAGTTCTTC. Translated, it gives CASSLSPSGVPGNEQFF.

This clone has only one observation. The chain has TRBV10-3 and TRBJ1-1; TRBD1 matches 7 bases. CDR1 is ENHRY, CDR2 SYGVKD, per germline. The CDR3 runs 18 residues. With 0 bases clipped from V and 5 bases from J, the junction kept 15 bases outside the gene matches. The CDR3 region has the DNA TGTGCCATCAGTGAGTCGAGCTTTGGCAGGGGGTTTGGGACTGAAGCTTTCTTT. This translates into CAISESSFGRGFGTEAFF.

V gene TRBV30 combines with J gene TRBJ2-1; TRBD2 matches at 8 bases. CDR3 length: 11 amino acids. Germline CDR1 and CDR2: GTSNPN and SVGIG (reference sequence). CDR3 region: CVLSAGAEQFF. The CDR3 coding sequence is TGTGTTCTATCAGCGGGAGCTGAGCAGTTCTTC.

The V call is TRBV7-8, the J call TRBJ2-4; D remains unclear. Looked up from germline, CDR1 is SGHVS and CDR2 is FQNEAQ. Trimming took 6 bases from V and 0 from J, leaving 6 bases between them. The CDR3 is made up of 13 amino acids. CDR3 region: CASSTIAKNIQYF. CDR3 in DNA: TGTGCCAGCAGTACAATAGCCAAAAACATTCAGTACTTC.

The chain uses TRBV10-3 and TRBJ2-2; 7 bases are shared with TRBD1. The CDR3 totals 13 residues. Germline values: CDR1 ENHRY, CDR2 SYGVKD. The junction had 3 bases not matched to a gene; V was cut back by 6 bases and J by 5 bases. CDR3 DNA: TGTGCCATCAGGGAACAGGGGACCGGGGAGCTGTTTTTT. This encodes CAIREQGTGELFF.

The chain combines TRBV11-3 with TRBJ2-5; maybe TRBD2 (5 bases). The CDR3 totals 13 residues. V shed 8 bases and J shed 5 bases, with 15 bases lying between them. Germline lookup yields CDR1 SGHNT and CDR2 YENEEA. The CDR3 sequence: CASAASSPETQYF. In DNA, the CDR3 is TGTGCCAGCGCCGCTAGCAGCCCGGAGACCCAGTACTTC.

The V and J genes are TRBV7-9 and TRBJ1-4, with no clear D. The CDR3 has 14 residues. The germline gives CDR1 SEHNR, CDR2 FQNEAQ (reference sequence). V was cut by 5 bases and J by 8 bases, with 15 bases left in between. The CDR3 DNA reads TGTGCCAGCAGCCACAATTCAGGATCGGAAAAACTGTTTTTT. Protein: CASSHNSGSEKLFF.

This chain links TRBV5-1 with TRBJ1-1, with 7 bases that match TRBD1. Germline V gene data show CDR1 as SGHRS and CDR2 as YFSETQ. Unmatched junction bases numbered 3, after V lost 0 bases and J lost 1 base. The CDR3 spans 15 residues. CDR3 in DNA: TGCGCCAGCAGCTTGGTACAGGGGCCGAACACTGAAGCTTTCTTT. Its protein product is CASSLVQGPNTEAFF.

In its sample, this clone was seen once. The gene calls are TRBV9 and TRBJ2-3; 10 bases line up with TRBD2. This CDR3 comprises 14 residues. From germline, CDR1 is SGDLS and CDR2 YYNGEE. V lost 0 bases, J lost 9 bases, and 4 bases stayed unmatched. For the CDR3, the DNA is TGTGCCAGCAGCGTAGCTAGCGGGAGTGACACGCAGTATTTT. The encoded protein is CASSVASGSDTQYF.

V and J are TRBV30 and TRBJ1-5, with 8 bases matching TRBD1. Trimming removed 4 bases from V and 6 bases from J; junction bases left unmatched: 8. This CDR3 is built from 14 residues. The germline gives CDR1 GTSNPN, CDR2 SVGIG (reference sequence). The CDR3, as DNA: TGTGCCTGGAAGGGGACAGGTGGAGGTCAGCCCCAGCATTTT. Translating gives CAWKGTGGGQPQHF.

This rearrangement joins TRBV7-8 to TRBJ2-7; D not certain. The CDR3 is made up of 15 amino acids. Germline CDR1 is SGHVS and CDR2 is FQNEAQ. Trimming shortened V by 2 bases and J by 6 bases, and 17 bases separated the two germline ends. CDR3 sequence reads: CASSLNGQEIGEQYF. In nucleotides, the CDR3 is TGTGCCAGCAGCTTAAATGGTCAGGAAATTGGCGAGCAGTACTTC.

This chain joins TRBV21-1 and TRBJ2-1; TRBD2, the table's D call, lacks a check against the DNA. TRBV21-1 is termed a pseudogene. The CDR3 is 12 residues long. CDR3 amino acids: CASSTRASEQFF. The CDR3 DNA follows: TGTGCCAGCAGCACCCGTGCGAGTGAGCAGTTCTTC.

The chain carries TRBV3-1 (or the pseudogene TRBV3-2) and TRBJ2-1; tentative D call: TRBD2 (7 bases). The CDR3 has 15 amino acids. The germline gives CDR1 LGHDT, CDR2 YNNKEL (reference sequence). V was clipped by 0 bases and J by 7 bases, with 13 bases between them. CDR3 loop: CASSQDTGRGNEQFF. CDR3 DNA sequence: TGTGCCAGCAGCCAAGACACGGGGAGGGGGAATGAGCAGTTCTTC.

This clone has a handful of counts. The chain couples TRBV19 to TRBJ1-1, with TRBD1 matching over 9 bases. Germline V CDR1 and CDR2: LNHDA, SQIVND (reference sequence). Trimming cost V 6 bases and J 0 bases; bases outside gene matches: 5. The CDR3 has 15 residues. Here the CDR3 DNA reads TGTGCCAGTAGCGGAACAGGGGGCATGAACACTGAAGCTTTCTTT. Its translation: CASSGTGGMNTEAFF.